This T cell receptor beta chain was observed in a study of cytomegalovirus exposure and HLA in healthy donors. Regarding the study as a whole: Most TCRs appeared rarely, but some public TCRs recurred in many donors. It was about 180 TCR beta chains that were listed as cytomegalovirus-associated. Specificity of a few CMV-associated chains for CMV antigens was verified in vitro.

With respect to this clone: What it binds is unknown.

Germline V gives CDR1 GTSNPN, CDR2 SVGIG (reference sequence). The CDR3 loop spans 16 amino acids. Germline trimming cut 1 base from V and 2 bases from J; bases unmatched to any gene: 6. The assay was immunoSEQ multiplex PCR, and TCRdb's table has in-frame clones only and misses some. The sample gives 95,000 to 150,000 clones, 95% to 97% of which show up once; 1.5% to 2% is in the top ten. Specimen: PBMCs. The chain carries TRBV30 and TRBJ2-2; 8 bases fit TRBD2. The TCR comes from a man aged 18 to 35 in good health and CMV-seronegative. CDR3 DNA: TGTGCCTGGAGTGATCTAGCGGGCTTAAACACCGGGGAGCTGTTTTTT. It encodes CAWSDLAGLNTGELFF.